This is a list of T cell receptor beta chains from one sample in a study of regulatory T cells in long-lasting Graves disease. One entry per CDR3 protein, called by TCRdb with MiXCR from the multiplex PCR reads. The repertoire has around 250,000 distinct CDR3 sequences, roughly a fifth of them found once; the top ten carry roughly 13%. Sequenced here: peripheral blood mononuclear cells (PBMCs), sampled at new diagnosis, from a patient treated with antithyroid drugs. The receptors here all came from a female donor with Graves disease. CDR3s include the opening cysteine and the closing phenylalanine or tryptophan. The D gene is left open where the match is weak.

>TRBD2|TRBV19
CASMMTSGLQETQYF
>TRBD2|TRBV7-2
CASGRLAGTGSRGTQYF
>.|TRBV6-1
CASSEALRGEQYF
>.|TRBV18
CASSPDMQQLGYEQYF
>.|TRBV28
CASNRATGELFF
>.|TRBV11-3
CASSRGQSGNTIYF
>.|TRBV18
CASSPSGLGSYNEQFF
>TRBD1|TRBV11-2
CASREGGQRTNFYNSPLHF
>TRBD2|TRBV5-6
CASSSSGGARETQYF
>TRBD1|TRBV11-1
CASSLGTGPRGETQYF
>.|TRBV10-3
CAISEIGCRWAYEQYF
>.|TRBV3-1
CASSQAGLGNTIYF
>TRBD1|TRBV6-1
CASNLDRDGAGYTF
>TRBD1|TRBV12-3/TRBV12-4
CASSLGTGYNQPQHF
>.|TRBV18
CASSPPSSNNEKLFF
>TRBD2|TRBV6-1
CASAMSSGGIEQYF
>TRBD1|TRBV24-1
CATSDPTGKETQYF
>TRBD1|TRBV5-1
CASSPGQGDGELFF
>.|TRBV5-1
CASTLGQISGANVLTF
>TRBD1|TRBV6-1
CASSDRGKEAFF
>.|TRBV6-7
CASSYPRPGSYEQYF
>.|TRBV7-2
CASSLAPDTDYEQYF
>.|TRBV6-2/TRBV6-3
CASSYGGARVDTQYF
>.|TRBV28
CASSSGQKYSNQPQHF
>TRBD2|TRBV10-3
CAAAGLAGVNEQFF
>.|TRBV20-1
CSARVYREIEAFF
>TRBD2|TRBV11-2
CASSLDPLAGAPFF
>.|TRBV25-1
CASSESRAGVAKNIQYF
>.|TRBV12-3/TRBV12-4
CASSDSLTNEKLFF
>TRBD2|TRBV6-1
CASSPAGMNTGELFF
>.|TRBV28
CASSRSGANYGYTF
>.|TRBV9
CASSVAVTDKNEQFF
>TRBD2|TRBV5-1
CASSRTSPDTQYF
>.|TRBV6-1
CASSENGGGSGNF
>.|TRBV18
CASSPGGGQNTEAFF
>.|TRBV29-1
CSVGQLYEQYF
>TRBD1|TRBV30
CAWSRQGSRADTQYF
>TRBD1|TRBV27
CASRWTGRNTEAFF
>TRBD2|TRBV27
CASSLSSASGSPGELFF
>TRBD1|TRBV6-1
CASRTLQKTGMNAEAFF
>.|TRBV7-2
CASSLGDVQETQYF